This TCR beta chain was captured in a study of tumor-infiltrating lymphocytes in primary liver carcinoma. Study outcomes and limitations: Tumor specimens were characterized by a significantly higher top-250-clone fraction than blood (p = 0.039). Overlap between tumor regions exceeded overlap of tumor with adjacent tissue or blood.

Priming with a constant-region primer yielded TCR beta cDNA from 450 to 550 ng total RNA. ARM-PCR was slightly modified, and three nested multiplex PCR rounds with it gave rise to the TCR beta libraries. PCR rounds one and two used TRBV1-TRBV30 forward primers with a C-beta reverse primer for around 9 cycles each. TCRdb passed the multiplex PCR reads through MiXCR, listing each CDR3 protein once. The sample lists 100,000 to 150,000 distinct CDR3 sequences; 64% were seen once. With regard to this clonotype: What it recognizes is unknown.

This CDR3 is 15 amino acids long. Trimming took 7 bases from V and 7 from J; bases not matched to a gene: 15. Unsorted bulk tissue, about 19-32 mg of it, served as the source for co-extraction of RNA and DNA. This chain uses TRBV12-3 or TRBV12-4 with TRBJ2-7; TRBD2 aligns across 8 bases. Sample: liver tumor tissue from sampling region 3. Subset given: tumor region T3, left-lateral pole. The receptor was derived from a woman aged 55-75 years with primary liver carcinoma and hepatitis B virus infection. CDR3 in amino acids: CASIPSGGRWYEQYF. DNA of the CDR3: TGTGCCAGCATCCCCTCTGGCGGGAGGTGGTATGAGCAGTACTTC.